This passage covers 28 T cell receptor beta chains from one sample sequenced in a study of regulatory T cells in long-lasting Graves disease. For TCR beta, libraries came from iRepertoire HTBI primers and Arm-PCR of CDR3 regions. Via MiXCR, TCRdb re-called the multiplex PCR reads, giving one row per CDR3 protein. The sample consists of approximately 440,000 distinct CDR3 sequences, less than 25% of them appearing once. The time point was: persistent/refractory GD, antithyroid drugs over 5 years with positive TRAb. From RNA extracted from PBMCs, the TCR library was made. Sequencing was performed on peripheral blood mononuclear cells (PBMCs), taken when the disease was refractory, from a patient treated with antithyroid drugs. Source of these receptors: a female donor with Graves disease.

This clonotype has a handful of counts. The chain has TRBV12-3 or TRBV12-4 and TRBJ2-5; possibly TRBD1 or TRBD2 for D (5 bases each). The CDR3 totals 14 residues. With 4 bases removed from V and 1 base from J, the gap between germline ends came to 10 bases. In DNA, the CDR3 is TGTGCCAGCAGTTCGAGAGGGGCCCAAGAGACCCAGTACTTC. This encodes CASSSRGAQETQYF.

Many counts were recorded for this clonotype. V is TRBV12-3 or TRBV12-4 and J is TRBJ2-7; D call uncertain. V was shortened by 7 bases and J by 1 base, with 8 bases between the two germline ends. The CDR3 sequence is 12 residues long. The CDR3 region is CASTGDSYEQYF. CDR3 nucleotide sequence: TGTGCCAGCACAGGTGATTCCTACGAGCAGTACTTC.

This clonotype was seen many times. The chain carries TRBV6-5 and TRBJ1-1, with a weak D call TRBD1 (5 bases). This CDR3 is 13 amino acids long. CDR1 and CDR2 from the germline V gene are MNHEY and SVGAGI. V shed 2 bases and J shed 3 bases, with 7 bases lying between them. The DNA of the CDR3 is TGTGCCAGCAGTTACGGAGGGGACACTGAAGCTTTCTTT. Protein sequence: CASSYGGDTEAFF.

This chain connects TRBV7-2 to TRBJ1-2; D gene ambiguous. Germline V lookup: CDR1 SGHTA, CDR2 FQGNSA. The CDR3 is 15 residues long. The V end lost 5 bases, the J end lost 8 bases, and 21 bases lay between the germline ends. Written as DNA, the CDR3 is TGTGCCAGCAGCCAAGCGACCTGGGGTTCGGCAGGCTACACCTTC. This translates into CASSQATWGSAGYTF.

This clonotype has just a few counts. The chain combines TRBV28 with TRBJ2-5; 10 bases are shared with TRBD2. The CDR3 length is 17 residues. From germline, CDR1 is MDHEN and CDR2 SYDVKM. J gave up 3 bases and V 6 bases, and 13 bases lay outside the gene matches. CDR3 in DNA: TGTGCCAGCAGCCAACCCGCCGGGACTAGCGATAAAGAGACCCAGTACTTC. Amino acids: CASSQPAGTSDKETQYF.

As for this clonotype: A read error is possible here, since a much larger clone lies one base away. CDR3 DNA sequence: TGTGCCAGCAGTCGAGCAGGGGGCGCCGGCAATCAGCCCCAGCATTTT. Translating it yields CASSRAGGAGNQPQHF. The chain joins TRBV6-1 to TRBJ1-5; 8 bases agree with TRBD1. The trim removed 5 bases at V and 2 bases at J, leaving 8 bases unmatched. Per germline, CDR1 MNHNS and CDR2 SASEGT. The CDR3 is 16 amino acids.

This rearrangement joins TRBV29-1 to TRBJ2-3, with TRBD1 as a possible D gene (5 bases). The CDR3 sequence is 12 residues long. The V end was cut by 4 bases, the J end by 4 bases, with 9 bases between. CDR1 and CDR2 (germline): SQVTM, ANQGSEA. CDR3 sequence reads: CSVGDSPDTQYF. DNA of the CDR3: TGCAGCGTTGGTGACAGCCCAGATACGCAGTATTTT.

This clonotype was found many times. This chain joins TRBV5-1 and TRBJ1-1, with D maybe TRBD1 (6 bases). The V end was cut by 4 bases, the J end by 1 base, with 17 bases between. The CDR3 is made up of 16 amino acids. CDR1 SGHRS and CDR2 YFSETQ come from the germline V gene. As DNA, the CDR3 is TGCGCCAGCAGCCCGGGGGCGACTGGGGGGAACACTGAAGCTTTCTTT. It yields the protein CASSPGATGGNTEAFF.

In this sample, this clonotype turned up a few times. This rearrangement joins TRBV20-1 to TRBJ2-2, with D uncertain. Germline V gene lookup returns CDR1 DFQATT and CDR2 SNEGSKA (reference sequence). V lost 3 bases and J 0 bases, leaving 11 bases between the germline ends. The CDR3 totals 15 residues. The CDR3 bases are TGCAGTGCTAGTATGTCAGACCCGAACACCGGGGAGCTGTTTTTT. Translation: CSASMSDPNTGELFF.

This clonotype was seen a handful of times. The J gene is TRBJ1-1, the V gene TRBV5-1; the match to TRBD1 covers 9 bases. After removal of 3 bases from V and 1 base from J, the junction contained 7 bases not matched to a gene. This CDR3 is 16 amino acids long. Germline CDR1 is SGHRS and CDR2 is YFSETQ. The CDR3 reads CASSSGQGTGNTEAFF. Here the CDR3 DNA reads TGCGCCAGCAGCTCGGGACAGGGAACTGGGAACACTGAAGCTTTCTTT. Filled out from reference TRBV5-1 and TRBJ1-1, the complete variable domain reads KAGVTQTPRYLIKTRGQQVTLSCSPISGHRSVSWYQQTPGQGLQFLFEYFSETQRNKGNFPGRFSGRQFSNSRSEMNVSTLELGDSALYLCASSSGQGTGNTEAFFGQGTRLTVV.

This clonotype was counted many times. V usage is TRBV7-2 and J usage is TRBJ2-5, with 8 bases aligning to TRBD1. This CDR3 contains 16 residues. Germline V gene sequence: CDR1 SGHTA, CDR2 FQGNSA. The ends lost 5 bases at V and 5 bases at J; junction bases unmatched: 13. The CDR3 loop is CASSPGQGLGGETQYF. For the CDR3, the DNA is TGTGCCAGCAGCCCCGGACAGGGTCTCGGTGGTGAGACCCAGTACTTC.

There are many counts of this clonotype. The V gene is TRBV28, the J gene TRBJ1-5; D is undetermined. From germline, CDR1 is MDHEN and CDR2 SYDVKM. Trimming stripped 2 bases from V and 3 bases from J, with 8 bases between. This CDR3 spans 14 amino acids. The CDR3 sequence: CASSLASYNQPQHF. Written as DNA, the CDR3 is TGTGCCAGCAGTTTAGCGTCCTACAATCAGCCCCAGCATTTT.

This clonotype turned up a few times. The chain links TRBV10-3 to TRBJ1-1; D perhaps matches TRBD1 (5 bases). This CDR3 region has 16 residues. V lost 6 bases and J lost 3, with 20 bases in between. Germline V CDR1 and CDR2: ENHRY, SYGVKD. The CDR3 loop is CAIRQTRAVRDTEAFF. The CDR3 DNA follows: TGTGCCATCAGGCAAACCAGGGCCGTTCGGGACACTGAAGCTTTCTTT.

The rearrangement uses TRBV3-1 and TRBJ1-1; tentatively, D is TRBD1 (6 bases). Germline CDR1 reads LGHDT; CDR2 reads YNNKEL (reference sequence). Deletions cut 5 bases from V and 4 bases from J, with 11 bases between. This CDR3 has 13 amino acids. This chain's CDR3 is CASSRMDSTEAFF. The DNA for the CDR3 is TGTGCCAGCAGCAGAATGGACAGCACTGAAGCTTTCTTT.

Remarks on this clonotype: This could be a read error, since a much larger clone is one nucleotide away. This sequence joins TRBV29-1 and TRBJ1-1; 9 bases fit TRBD1. The CDR3 runs to 17 residues. V dropped 3 bases and J dropped 6; count of bases not matched to a gene: 17. From germline, CDR1 is SQVTM and CDR2 ANQGSEA. The CDR3 nucleotides are TGCAGCGTTGACCAAACGGGCTCGGGACAGGGACACGCTGAAGCTTTCTTT. Translating it yields CSVDQTGSGQGHAEAFF.

V and J are TRBV19 and TRBJ1-3; D is ambiguous. V lost 0 bases, J lost 0 bases, and 12 bases lay in between. In germline, CDR1 is LNHDA, CDR2 SQIVND (reference sequence). The CDR3 consists of 17 residues. The CDR3, as DNA: TGTGCCAGTAGTATAGATCGCGCGGTCAGCTCTGGAAACACCATATATTTT. Translation gives CASSIDRAVSSGNTIYF. The full variable domain, its missing parts supplied by reference TRBV19 and TRBJ1-3, is DGGITQSPKYLFRKEGQNVTLSCEQNLNHDAMYWYRQDPGQGLRLIYYSQIVNDFQKGDIAEGYSVSREKKESFPLTVTSAQKNPTAFYLCASSIDRAVSSGNTIYFGEGSWLTVV.

Ten or more counts support this clonotype. The J gene is TRBJ1-1, the V gene TRBV12-3 or TRBV12-4, with 7 bases that match TRBD1. The CDR3 has 14 amino acids. V lost 3 bases to trimming and J lost 6 bases; unmatched junction nucleotides: 7. The DNA for the CDR3 is TGTGCCAGCAGTTTCCTACAGGGGACCTCTGAAGCTTTCTTT. This encodes CASSFLQGTSEAFF.

In its sample, this clonotype was seen many times. The chain links TRBV12-3 or TRBV12-4 to TRBJ1-2; D may be TRBD1 (6 bases). CDR3 size: 13 residues. V lost 5 bases to trimming and J lost 4 bases, with 11 bases between them. In DNA form, the CDR3 reads TGTGCCAGCAGTCGGGGACACTTCTATGGCTACACCTTC. Its protein product is CASSRGHFYGYTF.

This clonotype has a handful of counts. This sequence joins TRBV3-1 and TRBJ1-2, with D hard to call. The CDR3 has 15 residues. CDR1 and CDR2 (germline): LGHDT, YNNKEL (reference sequence). Trimming shortened V by 1 base and J by 4 bases, and 13 bases separated the two germline ends. The CDR3 here is CASSQVARTGYGYTF. CDR3 sequence (DNA): TGTGCCAGCAGCCAAGTGGCGAGGACGGGCTATGGCTACACCTTC.

This clonotype was seen only a few times. This chain links TRBV12-5 with TRBJ1-5; D gene uncertain. The V end was cut by 1 base, the J end by 5 bases, with 6 bases between. Germline CDR1 reads LGHNT; CDR2 reads FRNRAP. This CDR3 is 13 amino acids long. CDR3 residues: CASGLARDQPQHF. CDR3 DNA: TGTGCTAGTGGTTTGGCCAGAGATCAGCCCCAGCATTTT.

At least ten counts were recorded for this clonotype. The CDR3 DNA reads as TGTGCCAGCATTAAGCCGACGGACAGTCATAACTATGGCTACACCTTC. Its protein is CASIKPTDSHNYGYTF. The V call is TRBV28, the J call TRBJ1-2; the D gene is possibly TRBD1 (6 bases). V was cut by 7 bases and J by 1 base, with 19 bases left in between. The germline CDR1 and CDR2 sequences are MDHEN and SYDVKM. The CDR3 extends over 16 amino acids.

The table lists this clonotype with many counts. The CDR3 nucleotides read TGTGCCAGCAGCCACAGGACAGGGGGGTTGGAGACCCAGTACTTC. It yields the protein CASSHRTGGLETQYF. The rearrangement joins TRBV3-1 to TRBJ2-5; 10 bases map to TRBD1. The CDR3 has 15 amino acids. Germline CDR1 LGHDT, CDR2 YNNKEL (reference sequence). V dropped 3 bases and J dropped 5; count of bases not matched to a gene: 6.

The genes are TRBV20-1 and TRBJ2-7; 8 nucleotides align to TRBD2. The CDR3 runs to 15 residues. The germline V gene has CDR1 DFQATT and CDR2 SNEGSKA (reference sequence). Trimming at V came to 6 bases and at J to 0 bases, leaving 10 bases not matched to a gene. CDR3: CSASGIAGPSYEQYF. The CDR3 region has the DNA TGCAGTGCCAGTGGAATAGCGGGACCCTCCTACGAGCAGTACTTC.

Concerning this clonotype: It is likely a read error, because the conserved phenylalanine at the end of the CDR3 is missing. The chain links TRBV28 to TRBJ2-7; D perhaps matches TRBD2 (5 bases). Germline loops: CDR1 MDHEN, CDR2 SYDVKM. V was shortened by 6 bases and J by 6 bases, with 15 bases between the two germline ends. CDR3 size: 13 residues. The CDR3 bases are TGTGCCAGCAGCCGATTGAGGGTGGGCGAGCAGTACTCC. As protein: CASSRLRVGEQYS.

This clonotype was recorded a few times. The chain recombines TRBV4-2 with TRBJ1-6; 8 nucleotides line up with TRBD1. V lost 3 bases, J lost 5 bases, and 6 bases stayed unmatched. This CDR3 is built from 16 residues. Germline assignment: CDR1 LGHNA and CDR2 YNFKEQ. CDR3 residues: CASSQVAQGDNSPLHF. The CDR3 DNA reads TGTGCCAGCAGCCAGGTAGCACAGGGGGATAATTCACCCCTCCACTTT.

This clonotype appeared many times. One junction end disagrees with the germline gene, perhaps due to a read error. The J gene is TRBJ2-5, the V gene TRBV7-8, with D tentatively TRBD2 (5 bases). Germline CDR1 SGHVS, CDR2 FQNEAQ. The CDR3 loop spans 12 amino acids. The CDR3 is CASSFPGLRPQF. CDR3 in DNA: TGTGCCAGCAGCTTCCCCGGACTCCGCCCTCAGTTC.

This clonotype occurred many times. The J gene is TRBJ2-5, the V gene TRBV6-2 or TRBV6-3; no clear D. The V gene lost 6 bases and the J gene lost 5 bases, with 16 bases spanning the gap. This CDR3 has 14 residues. From germline, CDR1 is MNHEY and CDR2 SVGEGT. CDR3 in amino acids: CASSTNQVGETQYF. The CDR3 coding sequence is TGTGCCAGCAGCACTAACCAGGTTGGGGAGACCCAGTACTTC.

The chain links TRBV19 to TRBJ1-3; D possibly corresponds to TRBD1 (5 bases). The V end lost 6 bases, the J end lost 2 bases, and 17 bases lay between the germline ends. Per germline, CDR1 LNHDA and CDR2 SQIVND (reference sequence). The CDR3 totals 16 residues. The CDR3 nucleotides read TGTGCCAGTAGCGAAACATCCGGGACGACTGGAAACACCATATATTTT. Translating it yields CASSETSGTTGNTIYF. The whole variable domain, remainder taken from reference TRBV19 and TRBJ1-3, is DGGITQSPKYLFRKEGQNVTLSCEQNLNHDAMYWYRQDPGQGLRLIYYSQIVNDFQKGDIAEGYSVSREKKESFPLTVTSAQKNPTAFYLCASSETSGTTGNTIYFGEGSWLTVV.